Listed below are T cell receptor beta chains from one sample, sequenced in a study of identical twins. One entry per CDR3 protein, called by TCRdb with MiXCR from the 5' RACE reads. Here the sample spans roughly 1.6 million distinct CDR3 sequences, around 29% being singletons. Material for sequencing was cord blood. The receptors derive from a newborn girl in good health. The CDR3 runs from the conserved cysteine through the conserved F or W. D genes are given only for firm matches. Expanded clones are given a class, and other clones once, few, many or no size at all.

clone size: few; D gene: TRBD1; J gene: TRBJ1-2; V gene: TRBV27; CDR3 protein: CASRPDPGQGGNYGYTF; CDR3 DNA: TGTGCCAGCAGGCCGGACCCCGGACAGGGAGGTAACTATGGCTACACCTTC
clone size: few; D gene: NA; J gene: TRBJ1-1; V gene: TRBV10-3; CDR3 protein: CAISGGGGNTEAFF; CDR3 DNA: TGTGCCATCAGTGGAGGGGGAGGGAACACTGAAGCTTTCTTT
clone size: few; D gene: TRBD2; J gene: TRBJ2-7; V gene: TRBV4-2; CDR3 protein: CASSQESAGSYEQYF; CDR3 DNA: TGTGCCAGCAGCCAAGAGTCAGCGGGGAGTTACGAGCAGTACTTC
clone size: many; D gene: TRBD2; J gene: TRBJ2-3; V gene: TRBV24-1; CDR3 protein: CATSDLEASGFTDTQYF; CDR3 DNA: TGTGCCACCAGTGATTTGGAGGCTAGCGGGTTCACAGATACGCAGTATTTT
clone size: NA; D gene: NA; J gene: TRBJ1-2; V gene: TRBV6-5; CDR3 protein: CASSYEGEAYGYTF; CDR3 DNA: TGTGCCAGCAGTTACGAGGGCGAGGCTTATGGCTACACCTTC
clone size: NA; D gene: TRBD1; J gene: TRBJ2-3; V gene: TRBV27; CDR3 protein: CASSLVGGTGRTDTQYF; CDR3 DNA: TGTGCCAGCAGTTTAGTAGGGGGGACAGGACGCACAGATACGCAGTATTTT
clone size: NA; D gene: NA; J gene: TRBJ2-7; V gene: TRBV5-1; CDR3 protein: CASSLSISALSYEQYF; CDR3 DNA: TGCGCCAGCAGCTTAAGTATATCGGCGCTCTCCTACGAGCAGTACTTC
clone size: NA; D gene: TRBD1; J gene: TRBJ1-6; V gene: TRBV10-3; CDR3 protein: CAISSGQGKGSPPHF; CDR3 DNA: TGTGCCATCAGCTCCGGACAGGGGAAGGGATCACCCCCCCACTTT
clone size: few; D gene: TRBD1; J gene: TRBJ2-5; V gene: TRBV12-3/TRBV12-4; CDR3 protein: CASSRQGSLQETQYF; CDR3 DNA: TGTGCCAGCAGCCGACAGGGGTCGCTTCAAGAGACCCAGTACTTC
clone size: NA; D gene: TRBD1; J gene: TRBJ2-3; V gene: TRBV28; CDR3 protein: CASTRDRGRDTQYF; CDR3 DNA: TGTGCCAGCACCAGGGACAGGGGGCGAGATACGCAGTATTTT
clone size: NA; D gene: TRBD1; J gene: TRBJ2-4; V gene: TRBV7-2; CDR3 protein: CASSLDRGLSYERYF; CDR3 DNA: TGTGCCAGCAGCTTAGACAGGGGTTTGTCCTACGAGCGGTACTTC
clone size: few; D gene: TRBD1; J gene: TRBJ2-1; V gene: TRBV28; CDR3 protein: CASSSSGTASYNEQFF; CDR3 DNA: TGTGCCAGCAGTTCCTCCGGGACAGCTAGCTACAATGAGCAGTTCTTC
clone size: NA; D gene: NA; J gene: TRBJ2-2; V gene: TRBV20-1; CDR3 protein: CSARKGTGELFF; CDR3 DNA: TGCAGTGCCCGGAAGGGCACCGGGGAGCTGTTTTTT
clone size: few; D gene: TRBD2; J gene: TRBJ2-1; V gene: TRBV20-1; CDR3 protein: CSARVLAGQFF; CDR3 DNA: TGCAGTGCTAGAGTGCTAGCGGGGCAGTTCTTC
clone size: NA; D gene: TRBD1; J gene: TRBJ2-7; V gene: TRBV12-3/TRBV12-4; CDR3 protein: CASSFRVGTVLSYDQYF; CDR3 DNA: TGTGCCAGCAGTTTTAGGGTAGGGACAGTGCTATCCTACGATCAGTACTTC
clone size: many; D gene: NA; J gene: TRBJ2-1; V gene: TRBV20-1; CDR3 protein: CSAASFPRANEQFF; CDR3 DNA: TGCAGTGCTGCTAGTTTCCCGCGTGCCAATGAGCAGTTCTTC
clone size: few; D gene: TRBD2; J gene: TRBJ2-7; V gene: TRBV20-1; CDR3 protein: CSALGASGSYEQYF; CDR3 DNA: TGCAGTGCTTTAGGGGCTAGCGGGAGCTACGAGCAGTACTTC